The sequence of this T cell receptor (beta chain) was determined in a study of T cell changes during pregnancy in multiple sclerosis. Germline values: CDR1 MGHRA, CDR2 YSYEKL. This CDR3 is 16 amino acids long. The V gene end was trimmed by 0 bases and the J gene end by 2 bases; junction bases not matched to a gene: 4. TCRdb's copy holds only in-frame clones and misses some; the assay was immunoSEQ multiplex PCR. The sample includes tens of thousands of clones, about nine tenths seen only once; the top ten take approximately 10%. The source material was CD8+ T cells from peripheral blood mononuclear cells, sampled in the third trimester of pregnancy. V usage is TRBV4-1 and J usage is TRBJ2-1; 7 positions agree with TRBD1. This clonotype originated in a female donor with multiple sclerosis, enrolled in a pregnancy study. CDR3: CASSQDLGQTYNEQFF. The CDR3 bases are TGCGCCAGCAGCCAAGATCTGGGACAGACCTACAATGAGCAGTTCTTC.